The 28 T cell receptor beta chains reported below all come from one sample, sequenced in a study of blood T cell repertoires in COVID-19. Clones were sequenced by immunoSEQ multiplex PCR, and TCRdb holds only the in-frame ones, with some missing. The table shows about 160,000 clones, with around 93% occurring only once. Sequenced input: peripheral blood. These receptors were obtained from a man aged 25 to 45 with COVID-19, enrolled during active disease.

This chain joins TRBV4-3 and TRBJ1-5, with D possibly matching TRBD1 (6 bases). There are 16 residues in the CDR3. Germline V gives CDR1 LGHNA, CDR2 YSLEER. The V end lost 0 bases, the J end lost 3 bases, and 12 bases lay between the germline ends. CDR3 nucleotide sequence: TGCGCCAGCAGCCAAGACCGGGGGGCGAACAATCAGCCCCAGCATTTT. Its translation is CASSQDRGANNQPQHF.

The chain carries TRBV27 and TRBJ1-6; D is unclear. The V gene's germline CDR1 is MNHEY and CDR2 SMNVEV (reference sequence). Trimming shortened V by 6 bases and J by 6 bases, and 6 bases separated the two germline ends. The CDR3 spans 12 residues. In DNA form, the CDR3 reads TGTGCCAGCAGCATCATTAATTCACCCCTCCACTTT. Its translation is CASSIINSPLHF.

This clone was observed a handful of times. The chain has TRBV19 and TRBJ1-1; no reliable D call. In germline, CDR1 is LNHDA, CDR2 SQIVND (reference sequence). The V end lost 7 bases, the J end lost 5 bases, and 8 bases lay between the germline ends. The CDR3 loop spans 11 amino acids. The CDR3 sequence is CASTMYTEAFF. In nucleotides, the CDR3 is TGTGCCAGTACTATGTATACTGAAGCTTTCTTT.

The chain is built from TRBV9 and TRBJ1-4; D is unresolved. The germline V and J ends were trimmed by 0 bases and 7 bases, with 10 bases remaining between them. Germline values: CDR1 SGDLS, CDR2 YYNGEE. This CDR3 spans 14 amino acids. The CDR3 is CASSVAGLGEKLFF. The CDR3 DNA is TGTGCCAGCAGCGTAGCAGGATTGGGTGAAAAACTGTTTTTT.

The V call is TRBV4-2, the J call TRBJ2-3, with 8 bases matching TRBD2. CDR1 and CDR2 from the germline V gene are LGHNA and YNFKEQ. The CDR3 has 18 residues. V was clipped by 1 base and J by 3 bases; unmatched bases: 12. The DNA of the CDR3 is TGTGCCAGCAGCCAAGGGTACGGGGGGGCCGGGAAGACAGATACGCAGTATTTT. Translation gives CASSQGYGGAGKTDTQYF.

The V gene is TRBV6-6, the J gene TRBJ1-2; perhaps TRBD1 as D (6 bases). The V gene lost 4 bases and the J gene lost 8 bases, with 14 bases spanning the gap. This CDR3 region has 13 residues. Germline values: CDR1 MNHNY, CDR2 SVGAGI (reference sequence). The CDR3 is CASSSLQGRGYTF. The DNA of the CDR3 is TGTGCCAGCAGTTCGCTACAGGGTAGAGGCTACACCTTC.

This rearrangement joins TRBV15 to TRBJ1-2; D possibly corresponds to TRBD1 (5 bases). CDR3 length: 15 residues. Germline CDR1 and CDR2: LNHNV and YYDKDF (reference sequence). Trimming left V 5 bases short and J 5 bases short, with 18 bases between. CDR3 in amino acids: CATSSTGESLYGYTF. Here the CDR3 DNA reads TGTGCCACCAGCTCCACGGGGGAGTCCCTGTATGGCTACACCTTC. Supplemented by reference TRBV15 and TRBJ1-2, the full variable domain reads DAMVIQNPRYQVTQFGKPVTLSCSQTLNHNVMYWYQQKSSQAPKLLFHYYDKDFNNEADTPDNFQSRRPNTSFCFLDIRSPGLGDTAMYLCATSSTGESLYGYTFGSGTRLTVV.

V usage is TRBV27 and J usage is TRBJ1-6; tentative D call: TRBD1 (6 bases). Looked up from germline, CDR1 is MNHEY and CDR2 is SMNVEV (reference sequence). Deletions cut 5 bases from V and 3 bases from J, with 8 bases between. The CDR3 sequence is 14 residues long. CDR3 region: CASSGQSYNSPLHF. Written as DNA, the CDR3 is TGTGCCAGCAGTGGACAGAGCTATAATTCACCCCTCCACTTT.

The CDR3 DNA reads TGTGCCAGCAGCTTAAGGATCGGGGGGCAAGAGACCCAGTACTTC. It encodes CASSLRIGGQETQYF. The chain recombines TRBV11-3 with TRBJ2-5; 7 bases map to TRBD2. Per germline, CDR1 SGHNT and CDR2 YENEEA. This CDR3 comprises 15 residues. After removal of 2 bases from V and 2 bases from J, the junction contained 5 bases not matched to a gene.

Written as DNA, the CDR3 is TGTGCCAGCAGCTTGGGAGGTTCCAACTCCTACAATGAGCAGTTCTTC. Amino acids: CASSLGGSNSYNEQFF. This sequence joins TRBV11-2 and TRBJ2-1, with D possibly TRBD2 on 6 matching bases. Germline assignment: CDR1 SGHAT and CDR2 FQNNGV. Trimming cost V 3 bases and J 0 bases, with 12 bases left between them. The CDR3 has 16 amino acids.

The chain couples TRBV29-1 to TRBJ1-4; possibly TRBD1 for D (6 bases). Looked up from germline, CDR1 is SQVTM and CDR2 is ANQGSEA. V lost 7 bases to trimming and J lost 5 bases, with 17 bases between them. The CDR3 contains 14 residues. Here the CDR3 reads CSAFKGQGNEKLFF. CDR3 nucleotides: TGCAGCGCTTTCAAGGGGCAGGGGAATGAAAAACTGTTTTTT.

This rearrangement joins TRBV19 to TRBJ2-1, with D hard to call. Germline V gives CDR1 LNHDA, CDR2 SQIVND (reference sequence). The CDR3 has 14 residues. Trimming shortened V by 4 bases and J by 2 bases, and 9 bases separated the two germline ends. CDR3 amino acids: CASSRQSPYNEQFF. In DNA form, the CDR3 reads TGTGCCAGTAGTAGACAATCACCCTACAATGAGCAGTTCTTC.

The genes are TRBV6-1 and TRBJ2-3; 9 bases fit TRBD1. V gave up 2 bases and J gave up 2 bases; unmatched junction bases: 5. Germline CDR1 reads MNHNS; CDR2 reads SASEGT. CDR3 length equals 16 residues. The CDR3 protein is CASSEFRDRATDTQYF. CDR3 in DNA: TGTGCCAGCAGTGAATTCCGGGACAGGGCCACAGATACGCAGTATTTT.

The rearrangement joins TRBV2 to TRBJ1-5; TRBD1 might be the D (6 bases). V lost 6 bases, J lost 4 bases, and 13 bases lay in between. Germline V gene data show CDR1 as SNHLY and CDR2 as FYNNEI. The CDR3 contains 14 residues. The CDR3 sequence: CASSETGLNQPQHF. The CDR3 coding sequence is TGTGCCAGCAGCGAGACAGGTCTGAATCAGCCCCAGCATTTT.

With regard to this clone: The same CDR3 arises from other DNA sequences in this sample as well. The chain links TRBV2 to TRBJ2-3; D possibly corresponds to TRBD1 (6 bases). V gave up 6 bases and J gave up 0 bases, with 7 bases separating them. This CDR3 comprises 13 residues. Looked up from germline, CDR1 is SNHLY and CDR2 is FYNNEI. The CDR3 region is CASRTGSTDTQYF. As DNA, the CDR3 is TGTGCCAGCAGGACAGGTAGCACAGATACGCAGTATTTT.

The J gene is TRBJ1-2, the V gene TRBV19; D may be TRBD1 (5 bases). Trimming took 7 bases from V and 8 from J, leaving 8 bases between them. Germline V lookup: CDR1 LNHDA, CDR2 SQIVND (reference sequence). The CDR3 extends over 10 amino acids. This CDR3 reads CASKGYGYTF. In DNA, the CDR3 is TGTGCCAGTAAGGGGTACGGCTACACCTTC. The entire variable domain, with the rest obtained from reference TRBV19 and TRBJ1-2, is as follows: DGGITQSPKYLFRKEGQNVTLSCEQNLNHDAMYWYRQDPGQGLRLIYYSQIVNDFQKGDIAEGYSVSREKKESFPLTVTSAQKNPTAFYLCASKGYGYTFGSGTRLTVV.

This clone was seen just once. The chain employs TRBV28 and TRBJ1-3; 7 nucleotides align to TRBD1. The V gene end was trimmed by 7 bases and the J gene end by 4 bases; junction bases not matched to a gene: 10. The CDR3 length is 15 residues. The germline V gene has CDR1 MDHEN and CDR2 SYDVKM. Here the CDR3 reads CASTTPWTGGNTIYF. The DNA of the CDR3 is TGTGCCAGCACCACGCCATGGACAGGCGGAAACACCATATATTTT.

The chain has TRBV6-2 or TRBV6-3 and TRBJ1-1; D possibly corresponds to TRBD1 (6 bases). This CDR3 is built from 19 residues. Trimming cost V 4 bases and J 0 bases, with 24 bases left between them. Germline V gives CDR1 MNHEY, CDR2 SVGEGT. CDR3 sequence: CASSFSYLGATGMNTEAFF. The CDR3 DNA reads as TGTGCCAGCAGTTTTAGCTATTTGGGGGCGACGGGTATGAACACTGAAGCTTTCTTT.

This chain's CDR3 is CASSRAGDQPQHF. The CDR3 region has the DNA TGTGCCAGCAGCCGGGCGGGGGATCAGCCCCAGCATTTT. This sequence joins TRBV3-1 (or the pseudogene TRBV3-2) and TRBJ1-5, with D tentatively TRBD1 (5 bases). The V end lost 4 bases, the J end lost 5 bases, and 9 bases lay between the germline ends. The CDR3 totals 13 residues. In germline, CDR1 is LGHDT, CDR2 YNNKEL (reference sequence).

This clone was seen a single time. The CDR3 spells CATSDFRRQGKATNEKLFF. The CDR3 DNA reads TGTGCCACCAGTGATTTTAGGAGACAGGGTAAAGCAACTAATGAAAAACTGTTTTTT. V and J are TRBV24-1 and TRBJ1-4; 7 positions match TRBD1. V was pared by 1 base and J by 0 bases, with 10 bases of the junction left unmatched. Germline-derived CDR1 and CDR2 are KGHDR and SFDVKD. This CDR3 region has 19 residues.

The V gene is TRBV19, the J gene TRBJ2-5; 8 nucleotides line up with TRBD2. Germline V gene lookup returns CDR1 LNHDA and CDR2 SQIVND (reference sequence). V trimming: 5 bases; J trimming: 3 bases; junction bases outside the gene matches: 14. The CDR3 extends over 17 amino acids. The CDR3 DNA reads TGTGCCAGTAGTCCCCAGGAAGCGGGAGTGGGGAAAGAGACCCAGTACTTC. Its translation: CASSPQEAGVGKETQYF. Drawing the rest from reference TRBV19 and TRBJ2-5, the complete variable domain is DGGITQSPKYLFRKEGQNVTLSCEQNLNHDAMYWYRQDPGQGLRLIYYSQIVNDFQKGDIAEGYSVSREKKESFPLTVTSAQKNPTAFYLCASSPQEAGVGKETQYFGPGTRLLVL.

CDR3 sequence: CASSGQSTEAFF. The CDR3 DNA sequence: TGTGCCAGCTCGGGTCAGAGCACTGAAGCTTTCTTT. This chain connects TRBV25-1 to TRBJ1-1; no definite D call. CDR3 length: 12 residues. Trimming removed 8 bases from V and 4 bases from J, with 11 bases in between. CDR1 is MGHDK and CDR2 is SYGVNS in the germline V gene.

The chain carries TRBV11-2 and TRBJ1-2; TRBD1 might be the D (5 bases). CDR1 SGHAT and CDR2 FQNNGV come from the germline V gene. CDR3 length: 16 residues. The V end was cut by 6 bases, the J end by 3 bases, with 20 bases between. The chain's CDR3 is CASSSNPGFSDYGYTF. The CDR3 DNA reads as TGTGCCAGCAGTTCAAATCCAGGGTTCTCAGACTATGGCTACACCTTC.

V is TRBV6-5 and J is TRBJ1-2, with D possibly TRBD1 on 6 matching bases. V was pared by 8 bases and J by 4 bases, with 11 bases between. Germline CDR1 reads MNHEY; CDR2 reads SVGAGI. The CDR3 spans 12 residues. Here the CDR3 reads CASYRVGYGYTF. CDR3 nucleotides: TGTGCCAGCTACAGGGTTGGCTATGGCTACACCTTC.

A remark on this clone: The sample carries other DNA sequences with the same CDR3. V and J are TRBV4-3 and TRBJ1-1, with 7 bases matching TRBD1. The CDR3 consists of 14 residues. Germline V gives CDR1 LGHNA, CDR2 YSLEER. Trimming cost V 4 bases and J 1 base; bases outside gene matches: 3. CDR3 sequence: CASSLTGPNTEAFF. CDR3 nucleotide sequence: TGCGCCAGCAGCCTGACAGGGCCGAACACTGAAGCTTTCTTT.

The V call is TRBV18, the J call TRBJ1-2, with TRBD1 matching 10 bases. J gave up 2 bases and V 4 bases, and 13 bases lay outside the gene matches. The CDR3 loop spans 18 amino acids. Germline V gives CDR1 KGHSH, CDR2 LQKENI. The CDR3 bases are TGTGCCAGCTCACTTTATCTTTCCGGGACAGGGGAAAACTATGGCTACACCTTC. Its protein is CASSLYLSGTGENYGYTF.

The V and J genes are TRBV6-5 and TRBJ1-2; TRBD1 might be the D (5 bases). Germline assignment: CDR1 MNHEY and CDR2 SVGAGI. The V end lost 5 bases, the J end lost 11 bases, and 24 bases lay between the germline ends. The CDR3 runs 15 residues. For the CDR3, the DNA is TGTGCCAGCAGTATTAATCGGGACCGGGGGGTAGTGTACACCTTC. Protein product: CASSINRDRGVVYTF.

This clone came up once. The chain joins TRBV13 to TRBJ2-3, with 7 bases that match TRBD1. Germline V lookup: CDR1 PRHDT, CDR2 FYEKMQ (reference sequence). V was pared by 4 bases and J by 0 bases, with 4 bases of the junction left unmatched. This CDR3 is 15 amino acids long. The CDR3 DNA sequence: TGTGCCAGCAGCTCCTACAGGGGCAGCACAGATACGCAGTATTTT. It is translated as CASSSYRGSTDTQYF.